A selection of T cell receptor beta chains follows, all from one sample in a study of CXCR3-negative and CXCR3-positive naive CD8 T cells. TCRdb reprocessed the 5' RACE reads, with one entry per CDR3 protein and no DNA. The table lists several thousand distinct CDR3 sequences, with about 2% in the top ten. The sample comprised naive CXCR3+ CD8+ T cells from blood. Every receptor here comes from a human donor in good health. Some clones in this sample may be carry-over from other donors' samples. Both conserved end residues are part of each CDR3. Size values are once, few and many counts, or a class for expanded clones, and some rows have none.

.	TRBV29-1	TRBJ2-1	CSGEGETNEQFF
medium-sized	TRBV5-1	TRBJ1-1	CASSFRTGRNTEAFF
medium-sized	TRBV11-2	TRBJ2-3	CASSLGPAGVDTQYF
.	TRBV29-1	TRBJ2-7	CSVEGDSYEQYF
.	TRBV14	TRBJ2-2	CASSQDRYNTGELFF
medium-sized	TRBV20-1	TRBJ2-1	CSARSDQLADNYNEQFF
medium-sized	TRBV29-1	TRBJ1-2	CSVVGTGSGQGVYRF
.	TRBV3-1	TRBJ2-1	CASSQVTMYNEQFF
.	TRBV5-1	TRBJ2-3	CASSSLKTGAVLQYADTQYF
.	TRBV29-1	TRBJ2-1	CSVDAGSGTYNEQFF
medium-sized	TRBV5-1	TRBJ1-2	CASSDGRPYGYTF
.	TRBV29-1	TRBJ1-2	CSVEGQGTLSNYGYTF
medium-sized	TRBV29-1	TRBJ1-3	CSVTGPPSGAGNTIYF
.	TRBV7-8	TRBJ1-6	CASRPWDSGSSSYNSPLHF
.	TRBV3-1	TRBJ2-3	CASSQVPFRAGVNKDTQYF
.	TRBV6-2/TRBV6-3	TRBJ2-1	CASSSLSGNTYNEQFF
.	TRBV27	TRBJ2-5	CASSFNDRLGETQYF
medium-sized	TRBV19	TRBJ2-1	CASSRRMSYNEQFF
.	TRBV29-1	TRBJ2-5	CSVEDRASNEETQYF
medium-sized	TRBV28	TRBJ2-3	CASSLSDRGADTQYF
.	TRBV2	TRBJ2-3	CASSEARRRALNDTQYF
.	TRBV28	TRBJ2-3	CASSLRATYLSTDTQYF
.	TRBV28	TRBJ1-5	CASSGEGQPQHF
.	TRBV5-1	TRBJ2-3	CASSFSGPTPDTQYF
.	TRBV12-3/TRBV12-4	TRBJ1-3	CASSPGGAGGNTIYF
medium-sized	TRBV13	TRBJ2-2	CASSLNGELFF
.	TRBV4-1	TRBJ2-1	CASSQPNTEGREQFF
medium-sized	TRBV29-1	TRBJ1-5	CSVAGQGASQPQHF
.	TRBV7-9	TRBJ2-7	CASTHRTSGSEQYF
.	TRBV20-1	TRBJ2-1	CSAPSGRGSSYNEQFF
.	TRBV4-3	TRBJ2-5	CASSQGRQETHYF
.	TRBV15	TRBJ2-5	CATSRDSSGGAQYF
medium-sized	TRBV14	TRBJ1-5	CASSITGSGQPQHF
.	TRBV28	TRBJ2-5	CASSPRGEGPETQYF